In its sample, the clone carrying this T cell receptor (beta chain) was seen a few times. Its antigen is as yet unknown. Trimming pared 8 bases from V and 5 bases from J, leaving 15 bases between. The CDR3 has 13 amino acids. Germline V gene data show CDR1 as ENHRY and CDR2 as SYGVKD. The entry originates in a study of T cells after yellow fever vaccination. The study's findings and limits: A limited proportion of clonotypes was detected within both the CD4 and CD8 compartments.

5'RACE template switching added a universal primer site and UMIs to TCR cDNA. Using its own MiXCR run on the 5' RACE reads, TCRdb lists one record per CDR3 protein. In the table there are under 250,000 distinct CDR3 sequences, less than 9% of which are singletons. The clonotype originates from a man in his thirties or forties who received the YFV17D yellow fever vaccine. The chain has TRBV10-3 and TRBJ2-5; weak D call: TRBD2 (6 bases). This sample comprised CD4+ T cells sorted from PBMCs, obtained 15 days after the yellow fever booster vaccination. CDR3 in DNA: TGTGCCATCCGGAGGGGAGGAGGGGAGACCCAGTACTTC. Protein sequence: CAIRRGGGETQYF.